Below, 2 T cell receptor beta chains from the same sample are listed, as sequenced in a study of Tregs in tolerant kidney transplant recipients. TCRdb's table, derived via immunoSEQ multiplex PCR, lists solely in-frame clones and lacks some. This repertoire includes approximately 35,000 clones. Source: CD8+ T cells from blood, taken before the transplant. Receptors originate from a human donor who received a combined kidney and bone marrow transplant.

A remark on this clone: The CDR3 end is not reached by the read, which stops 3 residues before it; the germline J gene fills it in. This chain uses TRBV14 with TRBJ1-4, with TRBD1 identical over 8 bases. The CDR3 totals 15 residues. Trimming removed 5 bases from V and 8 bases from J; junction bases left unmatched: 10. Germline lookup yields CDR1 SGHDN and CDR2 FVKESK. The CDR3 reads CASSIPTGEVEKLFF. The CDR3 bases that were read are TGTGCCAGCAGCATCCCGACAGGGGAGGTGGAAAAA.

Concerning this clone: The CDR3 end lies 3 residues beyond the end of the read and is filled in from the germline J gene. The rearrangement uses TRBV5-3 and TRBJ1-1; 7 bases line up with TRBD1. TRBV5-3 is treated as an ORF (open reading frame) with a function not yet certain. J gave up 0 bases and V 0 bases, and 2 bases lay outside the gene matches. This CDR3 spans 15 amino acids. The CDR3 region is CARSLGGQLNTEAFF. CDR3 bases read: TGTGCCAGAAGCTTGGGGGGACAGCTGAACACTGAA.